This T cell receptor beta chain was recovered during a study of blood T cell repertoires in COVID-19. The wider study: The United States, Italy and Spain were the sources of the acute and convalescent COVID-19 samples. PBMCs, B-cell-depleted T cells, or T cells provided the cDNA or gDNA that made up the material.

In the study's own analysis: The assay estimated nucleated cells by amplifying reference gene primers. Clones were read by immunoSEQ multiplex PCR, and TCRdb kept only the in-frame ones, dropping some. V and J calls plus clone size are reproduced from that table; the DNA served to infer D and trimming. Of tens of thousands of clones detected, about 88% appear once; the ten largest clones hold roughly 1.5%. This CDR3 comprises 15 residues. Deletions cut 4 bases from V and 1 base from J, with 13 bases between. The germline gives CDR1 MGHRA, CDR2 YSYEKL. The receptor was isolated from a man in his sixties with acute or convalescent COVID-19. The chain recombines TRBV4-1 with TRBJ1-2, with D perhaps matching TRBD1 (6 bases). The sample taken for sequencing was peripheral blood. The CDR3 reads CASSRNRELNYGYTF. CDR3 coding DNA: TGCGCCAGCAGCCGGAACAGGGAGCTTAACTATGGCTACACCTTC.